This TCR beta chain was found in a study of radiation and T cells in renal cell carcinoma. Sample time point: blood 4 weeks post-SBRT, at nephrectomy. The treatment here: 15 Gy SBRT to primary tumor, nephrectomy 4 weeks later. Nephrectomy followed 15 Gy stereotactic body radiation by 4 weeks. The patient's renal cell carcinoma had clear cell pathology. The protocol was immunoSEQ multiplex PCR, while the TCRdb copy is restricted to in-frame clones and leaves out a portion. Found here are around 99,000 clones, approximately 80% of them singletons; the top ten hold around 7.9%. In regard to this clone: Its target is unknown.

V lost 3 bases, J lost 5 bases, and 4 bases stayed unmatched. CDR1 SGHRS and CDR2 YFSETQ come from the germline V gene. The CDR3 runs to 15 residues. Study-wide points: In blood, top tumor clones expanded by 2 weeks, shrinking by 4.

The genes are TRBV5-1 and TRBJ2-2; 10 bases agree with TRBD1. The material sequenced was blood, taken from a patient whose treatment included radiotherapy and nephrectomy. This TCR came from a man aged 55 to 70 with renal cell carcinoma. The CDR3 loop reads CASSWDRGLTGELFF. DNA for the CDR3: TGCGCCAGCAGCTGGGACAGGGGTTTAACCGGGGAGCTGTTTTTT.